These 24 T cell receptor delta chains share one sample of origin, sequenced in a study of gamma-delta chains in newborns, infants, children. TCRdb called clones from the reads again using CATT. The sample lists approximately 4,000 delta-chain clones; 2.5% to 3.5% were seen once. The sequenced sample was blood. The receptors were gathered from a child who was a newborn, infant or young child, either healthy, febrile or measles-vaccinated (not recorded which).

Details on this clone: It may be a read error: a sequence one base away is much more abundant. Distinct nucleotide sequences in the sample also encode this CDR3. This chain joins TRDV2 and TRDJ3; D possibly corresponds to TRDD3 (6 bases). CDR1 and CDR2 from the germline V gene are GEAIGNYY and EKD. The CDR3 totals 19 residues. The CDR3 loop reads CACDTGWGLLTWDTRQMFF. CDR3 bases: TGTGCCTGCGACACGGGATGGGGGTTGTTGACCTGGGACACCCGACAGATGTTTTTC.

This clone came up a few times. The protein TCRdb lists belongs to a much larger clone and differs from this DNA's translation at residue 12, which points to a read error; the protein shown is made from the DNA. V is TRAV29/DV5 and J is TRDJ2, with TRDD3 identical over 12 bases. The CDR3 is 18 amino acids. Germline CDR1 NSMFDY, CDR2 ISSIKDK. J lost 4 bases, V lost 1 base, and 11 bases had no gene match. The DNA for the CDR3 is TGTGCAGCAAGCTCCTTGTACTGGGGGATACAGGGGACAGCACAACTCTTCTTT. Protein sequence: CAASSLYWGIQGTAQLFF.

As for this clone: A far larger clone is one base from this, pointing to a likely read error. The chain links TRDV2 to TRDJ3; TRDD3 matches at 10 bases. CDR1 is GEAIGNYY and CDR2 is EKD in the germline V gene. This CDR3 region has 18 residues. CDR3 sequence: CACDTGGYSSRDTRQMFF. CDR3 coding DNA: TGTGCCTGTGACACTGGGGGATACAGCTCCCGGGACACCCGACAGATGTTTTTC.

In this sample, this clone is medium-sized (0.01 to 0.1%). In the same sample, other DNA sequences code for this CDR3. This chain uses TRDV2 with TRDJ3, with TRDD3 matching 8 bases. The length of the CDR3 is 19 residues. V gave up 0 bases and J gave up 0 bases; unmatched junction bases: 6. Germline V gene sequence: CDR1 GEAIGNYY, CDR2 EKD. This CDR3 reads CACDTVLGVSSWDTRQMFF. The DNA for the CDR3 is TGTGCCTGTGACACCGTACTGGGGGTGAGCTCCTGGGACACCCGACAGATGTTTTTC.

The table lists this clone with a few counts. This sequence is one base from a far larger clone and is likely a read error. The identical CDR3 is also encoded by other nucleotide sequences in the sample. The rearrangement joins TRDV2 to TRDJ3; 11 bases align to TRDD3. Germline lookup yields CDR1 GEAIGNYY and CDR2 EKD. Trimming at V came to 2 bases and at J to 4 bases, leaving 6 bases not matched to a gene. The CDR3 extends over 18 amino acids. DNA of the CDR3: TGTGCCTGTGACATACTGGGGGATAGCTCATGGGACACCCGACAGATGTTTTTC. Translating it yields CACDILGDSSWDTRQMFF.

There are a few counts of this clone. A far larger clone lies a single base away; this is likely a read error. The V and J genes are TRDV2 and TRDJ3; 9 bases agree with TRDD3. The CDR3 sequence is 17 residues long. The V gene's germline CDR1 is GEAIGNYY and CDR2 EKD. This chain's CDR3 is CACDTAGGSWDTRQTFF. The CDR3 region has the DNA TGTGCCTGTGACACCGCTGGGGGATCCTGGGACACCCGACAGACGTTTTTC.

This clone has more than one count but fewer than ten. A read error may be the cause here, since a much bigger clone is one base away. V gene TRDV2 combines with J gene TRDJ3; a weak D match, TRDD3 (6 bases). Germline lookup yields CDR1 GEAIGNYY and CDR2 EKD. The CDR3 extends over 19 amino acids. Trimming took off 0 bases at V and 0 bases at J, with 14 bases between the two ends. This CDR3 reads CACDTGGYIPSWDTRQMFF. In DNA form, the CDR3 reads TGTGCCTGTGACACCGGAGGATACATTCCCTCCTGGGACACCCGACAGATGTTTTTC.

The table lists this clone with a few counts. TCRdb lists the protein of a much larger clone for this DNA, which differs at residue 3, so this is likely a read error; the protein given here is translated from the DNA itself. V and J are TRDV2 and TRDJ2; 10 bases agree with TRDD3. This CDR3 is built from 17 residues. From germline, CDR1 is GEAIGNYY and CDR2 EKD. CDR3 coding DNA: TGTGCCCGTGACACCGTACTGGGGGATGCTTTGACAGCACAACTCTTCTTT. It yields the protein CARDTVLGDALTAQLFF.

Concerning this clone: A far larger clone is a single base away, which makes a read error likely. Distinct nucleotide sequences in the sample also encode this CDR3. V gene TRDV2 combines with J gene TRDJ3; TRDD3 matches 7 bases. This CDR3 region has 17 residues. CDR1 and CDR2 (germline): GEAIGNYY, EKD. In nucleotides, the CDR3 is TGTGCCTGTGACACCGTTGGGGGAGCCTGGGACACCCGACAGATGTTCTTC. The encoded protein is CACDTVGGAWDTRQMFF.

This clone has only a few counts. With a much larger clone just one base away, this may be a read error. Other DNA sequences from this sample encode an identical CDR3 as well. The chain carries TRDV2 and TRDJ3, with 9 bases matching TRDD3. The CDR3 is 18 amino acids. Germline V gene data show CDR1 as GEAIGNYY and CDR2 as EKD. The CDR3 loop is CACDGGYPSSWDTRQMFF. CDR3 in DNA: TGTGCCTGTGACGGGGGATACCCTAGCTCCTGGGACACCCGACAGATGTTCTTC.

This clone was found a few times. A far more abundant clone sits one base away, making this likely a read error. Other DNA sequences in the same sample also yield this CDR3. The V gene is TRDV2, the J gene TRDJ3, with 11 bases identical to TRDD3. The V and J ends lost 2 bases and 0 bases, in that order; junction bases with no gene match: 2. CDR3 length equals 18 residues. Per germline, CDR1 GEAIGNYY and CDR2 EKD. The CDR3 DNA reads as TGTGCCTGTGACAACACTGGGGGATACTCCTGGGACACCCGACAGATGTTTTTC. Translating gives CACDNTGGYSWDTRQMFF.

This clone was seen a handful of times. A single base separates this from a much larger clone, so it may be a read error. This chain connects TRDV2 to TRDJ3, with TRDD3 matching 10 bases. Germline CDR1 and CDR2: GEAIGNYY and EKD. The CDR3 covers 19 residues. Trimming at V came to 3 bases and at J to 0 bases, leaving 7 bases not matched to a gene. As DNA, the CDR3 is TGTGCCTGTGACCCTTTGGGGGATACATCCTCCTGGGACACCCGACAGATGTTTTTC. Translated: CACDPLGDTSSWDTRQMFF.

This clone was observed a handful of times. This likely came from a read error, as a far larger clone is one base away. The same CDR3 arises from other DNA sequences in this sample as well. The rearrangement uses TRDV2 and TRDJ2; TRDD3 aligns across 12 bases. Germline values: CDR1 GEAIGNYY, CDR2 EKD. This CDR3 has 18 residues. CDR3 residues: CACDSLGDTEALTAQLFF. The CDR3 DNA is TGTGCCTGTGACTCACTGGGGGATACCGAAGCTTTGACAGCGCAACTCTTCTTT.

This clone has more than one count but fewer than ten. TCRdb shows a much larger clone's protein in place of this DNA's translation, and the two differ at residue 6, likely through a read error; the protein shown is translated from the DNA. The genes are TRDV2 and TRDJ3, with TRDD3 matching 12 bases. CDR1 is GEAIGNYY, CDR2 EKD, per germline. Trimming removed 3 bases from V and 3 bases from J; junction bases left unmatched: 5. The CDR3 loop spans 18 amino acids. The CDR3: CACDQCWGIRWDTRQMFF. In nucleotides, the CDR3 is TGTGCCTGTGACCAGTGCTGGGGGATACGCTGGGACACCCGACAGATGTTTTTC.

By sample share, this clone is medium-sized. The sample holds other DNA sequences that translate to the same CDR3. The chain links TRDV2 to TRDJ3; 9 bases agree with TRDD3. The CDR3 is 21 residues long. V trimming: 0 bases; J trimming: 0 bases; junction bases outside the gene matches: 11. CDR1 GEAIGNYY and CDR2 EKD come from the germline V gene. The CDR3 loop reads CACDTPSTGGLSSWDTRQMFF. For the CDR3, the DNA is TGTGCCTGTGACACCCCCTCTACTGGGGGACTAAGCTCCTGGGACACCCGACAGATGTTTTTC.

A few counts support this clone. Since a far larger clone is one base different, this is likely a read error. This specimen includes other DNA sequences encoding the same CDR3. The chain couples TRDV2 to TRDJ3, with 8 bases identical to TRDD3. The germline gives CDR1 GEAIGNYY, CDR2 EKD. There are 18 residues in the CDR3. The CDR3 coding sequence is TGTGCCTGTGACACCGCTGGGGGAAGCTCCTGGGATACCCGACAGATGTTTTTC. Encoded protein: CACDTAGGSSWDTRQMFF.

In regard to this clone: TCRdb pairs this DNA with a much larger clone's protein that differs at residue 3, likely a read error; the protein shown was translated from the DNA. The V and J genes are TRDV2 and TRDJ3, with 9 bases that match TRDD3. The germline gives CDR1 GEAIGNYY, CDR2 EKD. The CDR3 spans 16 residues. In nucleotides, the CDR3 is TGTGCCCGTGACTGGGGGAGCTCCTGGGACACCCGACAGATGTTTTTC. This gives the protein CARDWGSSWDTRQMFF.

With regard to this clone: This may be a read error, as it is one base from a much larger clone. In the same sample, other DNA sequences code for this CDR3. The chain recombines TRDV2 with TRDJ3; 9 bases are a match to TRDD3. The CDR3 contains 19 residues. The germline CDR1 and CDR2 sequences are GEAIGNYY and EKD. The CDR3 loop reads CACDTLYWGSSWDTRQMFF. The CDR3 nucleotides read TGTGCCTGTGACACCTTGTACTGGGGGAGCTCCTGGGACACCCGACAGATGTTTTTT.

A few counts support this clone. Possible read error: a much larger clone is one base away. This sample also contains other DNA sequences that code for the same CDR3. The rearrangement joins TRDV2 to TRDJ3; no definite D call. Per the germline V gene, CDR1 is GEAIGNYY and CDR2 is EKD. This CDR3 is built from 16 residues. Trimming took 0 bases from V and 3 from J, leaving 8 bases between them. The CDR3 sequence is CACDTVGYWDTRQMFF. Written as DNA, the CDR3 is TGTGCCTGTGACACCGTCGGGTACTGGGACACCCGACAGATGTTTTTC.

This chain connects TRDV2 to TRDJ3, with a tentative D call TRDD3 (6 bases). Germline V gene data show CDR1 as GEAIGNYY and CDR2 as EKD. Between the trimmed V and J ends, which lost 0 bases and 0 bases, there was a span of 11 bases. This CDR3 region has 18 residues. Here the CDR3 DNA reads TGTGCCTGTGACACCCTGGGGAGCTTCTCCTGGGACACCCGACAGATGTTTTTC. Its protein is CACDTLGSFSWDTRQMFF.

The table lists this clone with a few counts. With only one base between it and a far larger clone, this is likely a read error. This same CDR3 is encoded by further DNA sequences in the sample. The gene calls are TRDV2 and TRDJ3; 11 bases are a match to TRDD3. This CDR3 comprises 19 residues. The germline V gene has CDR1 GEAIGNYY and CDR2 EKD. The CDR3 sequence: CACDRLGDRSSWDTRQMFF. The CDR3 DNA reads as TGTGCCTGTGACCGACTGGGGGATAGGAGCTCCTGGGACACTCGACAGATGTTTTTC.

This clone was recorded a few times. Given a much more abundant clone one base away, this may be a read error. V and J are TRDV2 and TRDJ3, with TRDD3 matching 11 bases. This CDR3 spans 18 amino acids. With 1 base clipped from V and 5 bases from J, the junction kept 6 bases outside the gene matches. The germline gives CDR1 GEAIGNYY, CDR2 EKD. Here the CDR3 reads CACDTGGYASRDTRQMFF. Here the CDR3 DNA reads TGTGCCTGTGACACTGGGGGATACGCGTCCCGGGACACCCGACAGATGTTTTTC.

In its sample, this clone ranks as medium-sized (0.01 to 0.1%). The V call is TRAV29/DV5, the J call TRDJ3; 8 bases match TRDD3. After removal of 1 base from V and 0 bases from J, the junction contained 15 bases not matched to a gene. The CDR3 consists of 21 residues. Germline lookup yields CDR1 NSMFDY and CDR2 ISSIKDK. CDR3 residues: CAASSFFYWGGSSWDTRQMFF. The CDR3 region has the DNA TGTGCAGCAAGCAGTTTTTTTTACTGGGGGGGAAGCTCCTGGGACACCCGACAGATGTTTTTC.

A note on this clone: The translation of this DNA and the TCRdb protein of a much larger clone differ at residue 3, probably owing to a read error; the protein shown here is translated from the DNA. The CDR3 region is CAYDILGDMTAQLFF. In DNA form, the CDR3 reads TGTGCCTATGACATACTGGGGGATATGACAGCACAACTCTTCTTT. The chain links TRDV2 to TRDJ2, with 11 bases fitting TRDD3. Per the germline V gene, CDR1 is GEAIGNYY and CDR2 is EKD. The CDR3 length is 15 residues.